This T cell receptor beta chain was identified during a study of neurological immune-mediated disorders. Whole-study results and caveats: The greatest TCR clonal expansion occurred in HTLV-1-associated myelopathy and the least in multiple sclerosis, which fell below healthy controls. Phylogenetically, 18 of 34 multiple sclerosis patients' repertoires fell into one related-CDR3 cluster, a possible signature.

The J segment lost 5 bases and the V segment lost 2 bases, leaving 8 bases of the junction unmatched. Germline-derived CDR1 and CDR2 are SGHRS and YFSETQ. The CDR3 extends over 17 amino acids. This clonotype was seen repeatedly, ten times or more. The antigen is not known. With 10-nucleotide random UMIs, 5'RACE was used to make the cDNA. TCRdb reprocessed the 5' RACE reads via MiXCR and lists one record per CDR3 protein. This sample yields tens of thousands of distinct CDR3 sequences, of which 5.2% are seen a single time; about 5.7% belongs to the top ten. The sequenced sample consisted of PBMCs. The rearrangement links TRBV5-1 to TRBJ2-3; 13 bases map to TRBD2. The clonotype was recovered from a human donor with multiple sclerosis. The donor label of this sample is uncertain. The DNA for the CDR3 is TGCGCCAGCAGCTTTACCCCGGGACTAGCGGGGAAAGATACGCAGTATTTT. It is translated as CASSFTPGLAGKDTQYF.